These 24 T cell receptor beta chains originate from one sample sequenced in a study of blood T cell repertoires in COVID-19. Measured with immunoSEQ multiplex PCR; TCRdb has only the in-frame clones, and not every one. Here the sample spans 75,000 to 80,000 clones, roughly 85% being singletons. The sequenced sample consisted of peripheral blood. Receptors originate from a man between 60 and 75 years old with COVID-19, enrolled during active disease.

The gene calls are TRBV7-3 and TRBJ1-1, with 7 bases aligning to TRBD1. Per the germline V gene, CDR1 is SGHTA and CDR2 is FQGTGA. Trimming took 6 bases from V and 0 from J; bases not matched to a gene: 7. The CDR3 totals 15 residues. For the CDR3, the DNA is TGTGCCAGCAGGCAAGAGGGACAGCTGAACACTGAAGCTTTCTTT. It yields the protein CASRQEGQLNTEAFF.

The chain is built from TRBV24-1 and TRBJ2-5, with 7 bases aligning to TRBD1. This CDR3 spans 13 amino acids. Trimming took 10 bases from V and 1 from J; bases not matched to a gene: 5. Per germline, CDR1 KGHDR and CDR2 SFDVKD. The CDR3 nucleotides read TGTGCCACGTCCGGGACAGCCCAAGAGACCCAGTACTTC. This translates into CATSGTAQETQYF.

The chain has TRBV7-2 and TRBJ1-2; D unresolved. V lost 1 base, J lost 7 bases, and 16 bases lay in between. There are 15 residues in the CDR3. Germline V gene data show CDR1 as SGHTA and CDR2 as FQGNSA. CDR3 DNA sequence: TGTGCCAGCAGCTTAGAATTCACCAGCGAACGTGGCTACACCTTC. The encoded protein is CASSLEFTSERGYTF.

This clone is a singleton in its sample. The CDR3 nucleotides are TGCGCCAGCAGTGAAGTGAAGGTACAGATCACAGATACGCAGTATTTT. Translation: CASSEVKVQITDTQYF. This sequence joins TRBV10-2 and TRBJ2-3, with D unclear. Germline V gene sequence: CDR1 WSHSY, CDR2 SAAADI. V shed 3 bases and J shed 2 bases, with 15 bases lying between them. CDR3 length: 16 residues.

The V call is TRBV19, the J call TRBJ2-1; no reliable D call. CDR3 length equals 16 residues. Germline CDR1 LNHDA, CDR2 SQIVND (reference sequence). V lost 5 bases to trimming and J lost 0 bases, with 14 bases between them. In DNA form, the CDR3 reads TGTGCCAGTAGTCCCCGAGCGCTGAGCTCCTACAATGAGCAGTTCTTC. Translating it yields CASSPRALSSYNEQFF.

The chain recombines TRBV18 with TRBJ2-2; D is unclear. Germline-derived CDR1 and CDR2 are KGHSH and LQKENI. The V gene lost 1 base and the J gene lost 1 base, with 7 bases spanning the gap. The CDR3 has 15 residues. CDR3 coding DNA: TGTGCCAGCTCACCACGGGCAGGGAACACCGGGGAGCTGTTTTTT. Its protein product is CASSPRAGNTGELFF.

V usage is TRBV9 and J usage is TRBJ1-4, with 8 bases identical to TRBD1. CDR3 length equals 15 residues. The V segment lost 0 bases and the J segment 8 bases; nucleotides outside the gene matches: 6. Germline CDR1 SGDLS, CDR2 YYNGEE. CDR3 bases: TGTGCCAGCAGCGTAGATCAGGGGGCATGGGAAAAACTGTTTTTT. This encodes CASSVDQGAWEKLFF. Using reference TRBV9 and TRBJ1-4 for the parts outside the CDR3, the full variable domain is DSGVTQTPKHLITATGQRVTLRCSPRSGDLSVYWYQQSLDQGLQFLIQYYNGEERAKGNILERFSAQQFPDLHSELNLSSLELGDSALYFCASSVDQGAWEKLFFGSGTQLSVL.

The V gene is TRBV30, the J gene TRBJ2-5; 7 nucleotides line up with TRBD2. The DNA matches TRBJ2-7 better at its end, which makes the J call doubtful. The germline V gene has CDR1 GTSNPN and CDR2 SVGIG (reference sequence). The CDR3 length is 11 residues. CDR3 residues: CACGTNYEQYF. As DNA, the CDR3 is TGTGCCTGCGGGACTAACTACGAGCAGTACTTC.

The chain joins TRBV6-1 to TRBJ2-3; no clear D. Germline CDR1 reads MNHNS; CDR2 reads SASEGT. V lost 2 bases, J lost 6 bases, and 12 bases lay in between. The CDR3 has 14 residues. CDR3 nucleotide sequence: TGTGCCAGCAGTGAACCAACCGAGTGGGATACGCAGTATTTT. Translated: CASSEPTEWDTQYF.

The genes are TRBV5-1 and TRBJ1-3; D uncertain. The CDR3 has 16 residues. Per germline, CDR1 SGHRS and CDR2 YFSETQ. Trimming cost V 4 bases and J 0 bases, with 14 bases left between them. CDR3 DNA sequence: TGCGCCAGCAGCCCCCTGTCATCTATCTCTGGAAACACCATATATTTT. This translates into CASSPLSSISGNTIYF.

The CDR3 coding sequence is TGTGCCATCAGTGGCGGACAGCGCTCCAATGAGCAGTTCTTC. Protein product: CAISGGQRSNEQFF. The V call is TRBV10-3, the J call TRBJ2-1; D is possibly TRBD1 (6 bases). CDR3 length equals 14 residues. Looked up from germline, CDR1 is ENHRY and CDR2 is SYGVKD. Trimming shortened V by 4 bases and J by 6 bases, and 13 bases separated the two germline ends.

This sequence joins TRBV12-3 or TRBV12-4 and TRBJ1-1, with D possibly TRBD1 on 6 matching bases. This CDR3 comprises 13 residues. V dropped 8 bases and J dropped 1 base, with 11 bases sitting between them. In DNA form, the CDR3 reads TGTGCCAGCGGATACAGGGAGAACACTGAAGCTTTCTTT. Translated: CASGYRENTEAFF.

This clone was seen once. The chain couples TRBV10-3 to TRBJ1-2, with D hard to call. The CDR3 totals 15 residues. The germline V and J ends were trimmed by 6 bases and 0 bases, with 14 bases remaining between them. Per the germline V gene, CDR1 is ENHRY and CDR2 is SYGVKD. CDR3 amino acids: CAIRVGLGANYGYTF. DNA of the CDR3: TGTGCCATCAGGGTGGGCTTGGGAGCTAACTATGGCTACACCTTC.

DNA of the CDR3: TGCAGCGTGCAGGGACAGGCGATCGGTGGCTACACCTTC. Protein: CSVQGQAIGGYTF. This chain links TRBV29-1 with TRBJ1-2; TRBD1 matches 8 bases. Germline-derived CDR1 and CDR2 are SQVTM and ANQGSEA. The CDR3 consists of 13 residues. V lost 6 bases to trimming and J lost 7 bases; unmatched junction nucleotides: 10.

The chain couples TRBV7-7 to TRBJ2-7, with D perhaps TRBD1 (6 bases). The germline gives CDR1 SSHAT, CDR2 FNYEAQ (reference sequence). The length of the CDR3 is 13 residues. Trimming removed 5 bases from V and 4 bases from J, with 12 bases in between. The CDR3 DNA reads TGTGCCAGCAGCATGTCACAGGGTTACGAGCAGTACTTC. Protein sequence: CASSMSQGYEQYF.

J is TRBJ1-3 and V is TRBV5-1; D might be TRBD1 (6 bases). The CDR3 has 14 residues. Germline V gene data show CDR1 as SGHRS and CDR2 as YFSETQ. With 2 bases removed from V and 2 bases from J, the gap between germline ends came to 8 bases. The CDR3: CASSFDRPGNTIYF. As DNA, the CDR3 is TGCGCCAGCAGCTTCGACAGGCCTGGAAACACCATATATTTT.

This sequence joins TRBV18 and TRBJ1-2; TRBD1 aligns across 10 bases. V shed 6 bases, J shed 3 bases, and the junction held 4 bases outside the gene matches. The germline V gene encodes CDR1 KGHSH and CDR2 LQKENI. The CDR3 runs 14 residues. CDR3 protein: CASSRTGGDYGYTF. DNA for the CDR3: TGTGCCAGCTCGCGGACAGGGGGAGACTATGGCTACACCTTC.

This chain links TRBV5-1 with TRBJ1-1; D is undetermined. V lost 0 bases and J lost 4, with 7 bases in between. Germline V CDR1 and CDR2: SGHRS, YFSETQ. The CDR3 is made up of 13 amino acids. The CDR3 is CASSLEGGTEAFF. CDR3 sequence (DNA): TGCGCCAGCAGCTTGGAGGGAGGCACTGAAGCTTTCTTT.

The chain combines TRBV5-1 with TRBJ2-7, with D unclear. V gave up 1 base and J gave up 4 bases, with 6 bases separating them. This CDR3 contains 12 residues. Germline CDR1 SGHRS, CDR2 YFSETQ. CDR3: CASSLNNYEQYF. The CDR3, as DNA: TGCGCCAGCAGCTTGAATAATTACGAGCAGTACTTC.

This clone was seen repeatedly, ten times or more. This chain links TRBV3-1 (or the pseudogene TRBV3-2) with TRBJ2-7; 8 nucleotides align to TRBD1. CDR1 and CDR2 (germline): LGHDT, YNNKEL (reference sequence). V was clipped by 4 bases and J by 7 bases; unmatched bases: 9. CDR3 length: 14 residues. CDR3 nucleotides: TGTGCCAGCAGCCGCGGACAGGGAGTGGGAGAGCAGTACTTC. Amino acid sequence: CASSRGQGVGEQYF.

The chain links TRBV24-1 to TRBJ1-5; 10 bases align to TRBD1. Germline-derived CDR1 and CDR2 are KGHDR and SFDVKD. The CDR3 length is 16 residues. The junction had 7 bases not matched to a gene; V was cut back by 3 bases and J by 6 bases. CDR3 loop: CATSDAGTGEVQPQHF. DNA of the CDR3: TGTGCCACCAGTGATGCCGGGACAGGGGAGGTTCAGCCCCAGCATTTT.

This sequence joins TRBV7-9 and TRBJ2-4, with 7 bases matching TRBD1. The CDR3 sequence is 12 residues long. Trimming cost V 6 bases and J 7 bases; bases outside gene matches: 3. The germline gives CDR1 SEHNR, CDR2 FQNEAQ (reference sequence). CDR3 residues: CASRLDRNIQYF. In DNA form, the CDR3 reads TGTGCCAGCAGACTGGACAGGAACATTCAGTACTTC.

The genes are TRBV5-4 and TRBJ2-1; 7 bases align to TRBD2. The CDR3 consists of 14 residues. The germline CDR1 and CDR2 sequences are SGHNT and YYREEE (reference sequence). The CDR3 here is CGMRGSVSYNEQFF. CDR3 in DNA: TGTGGTATGCGCGGGAGTGTGTCCTACAATGAGCAGTTCTTC. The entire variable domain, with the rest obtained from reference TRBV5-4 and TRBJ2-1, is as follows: ETGVTQSPTHLIKTRGQQVTLRCSSQSGHNTVSWYQQALGQGPQFIFQYYREEENGRGNFPPRFSGLQFPNYSSELNVNALELDDSALYLCGMRGSVSYNEQFFGPGTRLTVL.

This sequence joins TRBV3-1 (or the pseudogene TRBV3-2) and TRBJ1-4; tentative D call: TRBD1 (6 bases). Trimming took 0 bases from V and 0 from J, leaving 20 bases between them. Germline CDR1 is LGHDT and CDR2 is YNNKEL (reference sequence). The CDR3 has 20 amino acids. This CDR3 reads CASSQDSILTGMATNEKLFF. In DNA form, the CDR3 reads TGTGCCAGCAGCCAAGATTCCATCCTTACAGGGATGGCAACTAATGAAAAACTGTTTTTT.